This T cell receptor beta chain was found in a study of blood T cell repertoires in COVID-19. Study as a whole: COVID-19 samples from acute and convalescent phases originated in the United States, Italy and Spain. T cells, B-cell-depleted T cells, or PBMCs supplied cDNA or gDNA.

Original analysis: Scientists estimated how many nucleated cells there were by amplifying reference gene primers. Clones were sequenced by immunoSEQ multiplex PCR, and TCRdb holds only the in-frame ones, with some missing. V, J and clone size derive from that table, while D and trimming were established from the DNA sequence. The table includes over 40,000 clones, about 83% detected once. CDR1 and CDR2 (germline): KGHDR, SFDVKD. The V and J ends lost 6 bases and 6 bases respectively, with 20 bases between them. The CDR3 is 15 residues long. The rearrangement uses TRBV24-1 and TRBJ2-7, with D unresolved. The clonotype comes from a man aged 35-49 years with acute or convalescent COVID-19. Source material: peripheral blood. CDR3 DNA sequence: TGTGCCACCAGTCAGGCCGGCGACACACGTCGCGAGCAGTACTTC. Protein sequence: CATSQAGDTRREQYF.